This T cell receptor (beta chain) was obtained from a study of CD8 T cells in ankylosing spondylitis. This clonotype was observed at least ten times. Its antigen remains unidentified. V was clipped by 4 bases and J by 0 bases, with 11 bases between them. The CDR3 has 15 residues. Germline CDR1 is LGHDT and CDR2 is YNNKEL (reference sequence). Study outcomes and limitations: In ankylosing spondylitis blood, a motif of about 8 highly homologous TCR beta variants appeared characteristic. Reports say disease-linked clones showed up significantly more in matched ankylosing spondylitis synovial fluid.

Using its own MiXCR run on the 5' RACE reads, TCRdb lists one record per CDR3 protein. The sample includes 200,000 to 300,000 distinct CDR3 sequences, roughly 8.6% of them seen just once. The source of this sequence is a male donor with ankylosing spondylitis or in good health (not recorded which). The V gene is TRBV3-1, the J gene TRBJ2-3, with D perhaps being TRBD1 or TRBD2 (5 bases each). Sequencing was done on a sample of blood, either unsorted or a sorted T cell fraction (not recorded which). CDR3: CASSPGTLSTDTQYF. CDR3 DNA sequence: TGTGCCAGCAGCCCTGGGACGCTCAGCACAGATACGCAGTATTTT.